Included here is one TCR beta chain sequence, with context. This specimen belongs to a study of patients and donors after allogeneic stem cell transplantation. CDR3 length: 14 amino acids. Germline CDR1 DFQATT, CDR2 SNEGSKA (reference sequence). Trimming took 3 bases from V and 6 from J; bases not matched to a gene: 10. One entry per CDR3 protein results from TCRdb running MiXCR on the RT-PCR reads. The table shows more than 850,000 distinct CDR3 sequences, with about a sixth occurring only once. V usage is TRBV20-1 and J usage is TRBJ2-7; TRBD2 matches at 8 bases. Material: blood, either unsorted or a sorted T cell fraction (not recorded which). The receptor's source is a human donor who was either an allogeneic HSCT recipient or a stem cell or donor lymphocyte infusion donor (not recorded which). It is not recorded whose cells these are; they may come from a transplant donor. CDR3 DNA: TGCAGTGCTAGTCGGGGGACTAGTTTTCTCGAGCAGTACTTC. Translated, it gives CSASRGTSFLEQYF.